This is a list of T cell receptor beta chains from one sample in a study of graft-versus-host responses after intestinal transplantation. Using immunoSEQ multiplex PCR, the repertoire was profiled, and TCRdb retains in-frame clones only, with some absent. The table lists around 50,000 clones, 70% to 85% of them singletons, with less than 0.55% in the top ten. What these receptors recognize is not known. Sequences were derived from unstimulated CD4+ T cells sorted from spleen or lymph node cells, sampled before transplant. These receptors came from a human donor who was the organ donor for an intestinal transplant. Each CDR3 is given with its conserved first and last residue. The D gene is left open where the match is weak. Rows may omit the clone size; those that give it use once, few, many or a size class.

D gene	J gene	clone size	V gene	CDR3 protein	CDR3 DNA
.	TRBJ2-3	.	TRBV4-3	CASSQSQGNTQYF	TGCGCCAGCAGCCAGTCTCAGGGAAATACGCAGTATTTT
.	TRBJ2-7	.	TRBV7-2	CASSPLYEQYF	TGTGCCAGCAGCCCTTTATACGAGCAGTACTTC
.	TRBJ1-6	.	TRBV7-6	CASSFMEVGGSPLHF	TGTGCCAGCAGCTTTATGGAGGTCGGTGGTTCACCCCTCCACTTT
.	TRBJ1-2	.	TRBV14	CASSQSGGAKGGYTF	TGTGCCAGCAGCCAATCCGGGGGCGCGAAAGGCGGCTACACCTTC
TRBD2	TRBJ2-7	.	TRBV4-1	CASSLRTSNEQYF	TGCGCCAGCAGCTTACGGACTAGTAACGAGCAGTACTTC
TRBD2	TRBJ2-3	.	TRBV11-3	CASSLDRGAGGPRTDTQYF	TGTGCCAGCAGCTTAGATAGGGGAGCGGGGGGCCCGCGCACAGATACGCAGTATTTT
.	TRBJ2-7	once	TRBV18	CASSPNPAAYEQYF	TGTGCCAGCTCACCAAACCCAGCGGCCTACGAGCAGTACTTC
.	TRBJ2-2	once	TRBV15	CATSADSLLGELFF	TGTGCCACCAGCGCGGACAGCCTTTTGGGGGAGCTGTTTTTT
TRBD2	TRBJ2-3	.	TRBV6-6	CASSYLTSEAADTQYF	TGTGCCAGCAGTTACCTCACTAGCGAGGCGGCAGATACGCAGTATTTT
.	TRBJ1-4	.	TRBV6-1	CASSELRVRNEKLFF	TGTGCCAGCAGTGAACTGAGGGTTCGAAATGAAAAACTGTTTTTT
TRBD1	TRBJ2-7	.	TRBV7-2	CASSFSGGNEQYF	TGTGCCAGCAGCTTTTCAGGGGGCAACGAGCAGTACTTC
TRBD1	TRBJ1-2	.	TRBV10-3	CATGQGFDYGYTF	TGTGCCACCGGACAGGGGTTTGACTATGGCTACACCTTC